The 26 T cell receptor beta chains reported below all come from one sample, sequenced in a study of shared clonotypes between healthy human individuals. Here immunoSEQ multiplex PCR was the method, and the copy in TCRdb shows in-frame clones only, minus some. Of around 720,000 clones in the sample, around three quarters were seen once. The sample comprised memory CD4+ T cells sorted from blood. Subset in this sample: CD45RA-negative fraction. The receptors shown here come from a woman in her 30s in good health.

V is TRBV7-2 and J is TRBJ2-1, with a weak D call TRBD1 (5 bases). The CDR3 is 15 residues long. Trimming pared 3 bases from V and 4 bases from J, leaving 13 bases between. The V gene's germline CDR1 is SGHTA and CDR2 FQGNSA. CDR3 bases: TGTGCCAGCAGCTTTATGGACAACTGGTACAATGAGCAGTTCTTC. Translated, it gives CASSFMDNWYNEQFF.

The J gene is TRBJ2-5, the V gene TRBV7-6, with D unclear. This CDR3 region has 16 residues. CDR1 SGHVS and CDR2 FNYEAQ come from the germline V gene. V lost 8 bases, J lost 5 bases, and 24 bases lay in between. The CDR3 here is CASGESGTTYGETQYF. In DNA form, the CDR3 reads TGTGCCAGCGGCGAGTCAGGCACCACCTACGGCGAGACCCAGTACTTC.

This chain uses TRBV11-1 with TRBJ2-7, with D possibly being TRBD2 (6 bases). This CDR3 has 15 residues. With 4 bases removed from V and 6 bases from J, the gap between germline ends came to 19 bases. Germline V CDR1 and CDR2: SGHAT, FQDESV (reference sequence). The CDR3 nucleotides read TGTGCCAGCAGCTCGTCTACTAGCCGTGAGGGCGAGCAGTACTTC. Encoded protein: CASSSSTSREGEQYF.

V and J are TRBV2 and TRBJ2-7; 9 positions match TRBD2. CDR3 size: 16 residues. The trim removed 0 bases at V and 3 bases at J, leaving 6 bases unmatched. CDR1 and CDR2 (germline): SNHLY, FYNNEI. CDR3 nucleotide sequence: TGTGCCAGCAGTGAAGCTAGACTAGCGGCTGGCTACGAGCAGTACTTC. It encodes CASSEARLAAGYEQYF.

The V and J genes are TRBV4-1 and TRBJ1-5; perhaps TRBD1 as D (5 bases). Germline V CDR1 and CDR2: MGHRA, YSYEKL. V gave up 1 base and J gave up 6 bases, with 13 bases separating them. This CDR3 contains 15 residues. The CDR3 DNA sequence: TGCGCCAGCAGCCAAGGGGGGTCAGGGCTTCAGCCCCAGCATTTT. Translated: CASSQGGSGLQPQHF.

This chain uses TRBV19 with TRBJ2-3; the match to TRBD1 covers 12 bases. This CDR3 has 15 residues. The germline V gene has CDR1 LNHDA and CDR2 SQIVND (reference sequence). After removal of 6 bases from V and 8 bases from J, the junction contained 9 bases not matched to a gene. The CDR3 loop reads CASRGQGAQEGTQYF. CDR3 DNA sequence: TGTGCCAGTAGGGGACAGGGGGCGCAGGAGGGTACGCAGTATTTT.

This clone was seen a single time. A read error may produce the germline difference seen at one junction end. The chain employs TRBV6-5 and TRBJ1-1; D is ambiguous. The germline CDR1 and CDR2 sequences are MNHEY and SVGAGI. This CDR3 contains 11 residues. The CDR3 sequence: CASGKNTEAFF. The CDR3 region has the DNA TGCGCCAGCGGGAAGAACACTGAAGCTTTCTTT.

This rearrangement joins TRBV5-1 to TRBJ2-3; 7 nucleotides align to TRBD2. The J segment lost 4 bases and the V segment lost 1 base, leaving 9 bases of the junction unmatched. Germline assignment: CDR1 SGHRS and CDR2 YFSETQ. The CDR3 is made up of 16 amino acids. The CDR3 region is CASSLRREWGADTQYF. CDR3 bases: TGCGCCAGCAGCTTGCGGCGGGAGTGGGGGGCAGATACGCAGTATTTT.

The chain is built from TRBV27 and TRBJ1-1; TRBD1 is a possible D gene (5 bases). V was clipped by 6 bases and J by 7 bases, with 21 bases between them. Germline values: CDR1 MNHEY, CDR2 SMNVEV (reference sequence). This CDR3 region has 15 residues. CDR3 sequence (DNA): TGTGCCAGCAGCCGACCGCCGGGTGCGGGGGGTGAAGCTTTCTTT. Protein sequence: CASSRPPGAGGEAFF.

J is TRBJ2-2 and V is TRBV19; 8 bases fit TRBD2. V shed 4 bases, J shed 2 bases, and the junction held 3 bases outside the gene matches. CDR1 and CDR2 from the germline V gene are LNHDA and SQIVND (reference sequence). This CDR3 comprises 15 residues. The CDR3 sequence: CASSKLADNTGELFF. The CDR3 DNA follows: TGTGCCAGTAGTAAACTAGCGGATAACACCGGGGAGCTGTTTTTT. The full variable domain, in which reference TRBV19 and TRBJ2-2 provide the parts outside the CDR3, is DGGITQSPKYLFRKEGQNVTLSCEQNLNHDAMYWYRQDPGQGLRLIYYSQIVNDFQKGDIAEGYSVSREKKESFPLTVTSAQKNPTAFYLCASSKLADNTGELFFGEGSRLTVL.

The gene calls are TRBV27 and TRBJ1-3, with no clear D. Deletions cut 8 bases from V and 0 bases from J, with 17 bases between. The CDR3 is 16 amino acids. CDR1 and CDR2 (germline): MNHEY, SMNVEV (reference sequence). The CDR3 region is CASADSGQHSGNTIYF. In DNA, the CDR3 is TGTGCCAGCGCTGATTCCGGGCAACACTCTGGAAACACCATATATTTT.

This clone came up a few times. The CDR3 DNA is TGTGCCAGCAGCCCCCCCTACGGGAGCAATAGATACAATGAGCAGTTCTTC. As protein: CASSPPYGSNRYNEQFF. The rearrangement uses TRBV4-2 and TRBJ2-1, with a tentative D call TRBD2 (6 bases). Per the germline V gene, CDR1 is LGHNA and CDR2 is YNFKEQ. V lost 4 bases, J lost 4 bases, and 20 bases lay in between. The CDR3 has 17 residues.

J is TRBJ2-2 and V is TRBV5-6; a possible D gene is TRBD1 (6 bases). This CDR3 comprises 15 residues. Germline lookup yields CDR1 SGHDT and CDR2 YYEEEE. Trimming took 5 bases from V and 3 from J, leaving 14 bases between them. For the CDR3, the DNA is TGTGCCAGCAGATTTTTGGGGGCGTACACCGGGGAGCTGTTTTTT. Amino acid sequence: CASRFLGAYTGELFF.

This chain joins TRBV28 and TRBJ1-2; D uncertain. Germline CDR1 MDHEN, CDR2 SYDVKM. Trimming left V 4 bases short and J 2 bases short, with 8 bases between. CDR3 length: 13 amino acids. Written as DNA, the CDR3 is TGTGCCAGCAGTTCCGCCTTGAACTATGGCTACACCTTC. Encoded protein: CASSSALNYGYTF.

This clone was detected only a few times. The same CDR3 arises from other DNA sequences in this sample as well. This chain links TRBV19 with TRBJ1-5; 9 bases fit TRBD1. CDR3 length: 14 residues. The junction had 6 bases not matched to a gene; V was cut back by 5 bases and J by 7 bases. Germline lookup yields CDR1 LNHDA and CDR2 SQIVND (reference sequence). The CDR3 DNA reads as TGTGCCAGTAGTGCTACAGGGGGCGGGCAGCCCCAGCATTTT. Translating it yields CASSATGGGQPQHF.

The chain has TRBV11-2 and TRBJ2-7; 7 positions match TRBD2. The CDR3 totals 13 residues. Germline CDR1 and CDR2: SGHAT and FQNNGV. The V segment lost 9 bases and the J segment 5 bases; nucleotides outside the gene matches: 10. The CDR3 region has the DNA TGTGCCAGTAGCGGGCTTGTACGGAACGAGCAGTACTTC. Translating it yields CASSGLVRNEQYF.

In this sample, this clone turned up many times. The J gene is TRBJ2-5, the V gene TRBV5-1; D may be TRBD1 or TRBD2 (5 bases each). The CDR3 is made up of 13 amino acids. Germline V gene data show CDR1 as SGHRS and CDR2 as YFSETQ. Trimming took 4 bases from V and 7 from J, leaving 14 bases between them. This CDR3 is CASSQLGERTQYF. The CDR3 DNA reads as TGCGCCAGCAGCCAGTTGGGGGAAAGGACCCAGTACTTC.

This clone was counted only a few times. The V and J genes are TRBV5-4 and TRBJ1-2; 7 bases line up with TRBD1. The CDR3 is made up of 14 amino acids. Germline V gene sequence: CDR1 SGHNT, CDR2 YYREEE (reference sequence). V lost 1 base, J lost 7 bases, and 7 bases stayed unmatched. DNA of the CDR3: TGTGCCAGCAGCTTGAACAGGGGTGAGAGTGGCTACACCTTC. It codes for CASSLNRGESGYTF.

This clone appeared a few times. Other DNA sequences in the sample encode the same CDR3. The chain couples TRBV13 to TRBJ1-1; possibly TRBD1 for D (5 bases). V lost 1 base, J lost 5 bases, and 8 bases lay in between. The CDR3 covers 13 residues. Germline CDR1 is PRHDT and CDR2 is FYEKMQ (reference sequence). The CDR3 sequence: CASSLVRGTEAFF. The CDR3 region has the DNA TGTGCCAGCAGCTTAGTGCGGGGGACTGAAGCTTTCTTT. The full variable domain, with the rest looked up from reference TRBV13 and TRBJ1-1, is AAGVIQSPRHLIKEKRETATLKCYPIPRHDTVYWYQQGPGQDPQFLISFYEKMQSDKGSIPDRFSAQQFSDYHSELNMSSLELGDSALYFCASSLVRGTEAFFGQGTRLTVV.

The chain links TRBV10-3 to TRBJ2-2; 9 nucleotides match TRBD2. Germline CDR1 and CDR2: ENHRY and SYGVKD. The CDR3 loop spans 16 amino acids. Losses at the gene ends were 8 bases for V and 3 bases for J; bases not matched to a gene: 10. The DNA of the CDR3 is TGTGCCATCGGGGGGGCTAGCGGGACAGACACCGGGGAGCTGTTTTTT. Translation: CAIGGASGTDTGELFF.

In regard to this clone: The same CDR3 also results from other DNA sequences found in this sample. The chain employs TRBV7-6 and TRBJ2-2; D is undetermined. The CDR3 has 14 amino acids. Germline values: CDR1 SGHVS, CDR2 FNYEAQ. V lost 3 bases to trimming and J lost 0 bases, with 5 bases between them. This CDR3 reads CASSFSPNTGELFF. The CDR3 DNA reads TGTGCCAGCAGCTTTAGCCCGAACACCGGGGAGCTGTTTTTT.

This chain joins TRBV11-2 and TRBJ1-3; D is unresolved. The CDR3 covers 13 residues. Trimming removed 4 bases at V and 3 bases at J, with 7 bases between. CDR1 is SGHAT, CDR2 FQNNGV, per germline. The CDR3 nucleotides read TGTGCCAGCAGCTCTTCATATGGAAACACCATATATTTT. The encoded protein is CASSSSYGNTIYF.

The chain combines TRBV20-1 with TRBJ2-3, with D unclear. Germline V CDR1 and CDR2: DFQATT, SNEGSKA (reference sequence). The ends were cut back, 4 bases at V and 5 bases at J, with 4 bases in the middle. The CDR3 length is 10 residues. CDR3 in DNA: TGCAGTGCTACGAAAGATACGCAGTATTTT. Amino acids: CSATKDTQYF.

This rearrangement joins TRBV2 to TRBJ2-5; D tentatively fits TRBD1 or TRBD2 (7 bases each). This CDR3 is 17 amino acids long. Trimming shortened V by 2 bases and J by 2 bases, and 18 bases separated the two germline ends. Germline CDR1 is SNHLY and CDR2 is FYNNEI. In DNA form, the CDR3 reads TGTGCCAGCAGTGAACGGACAGGCGGGGGAATACAAGAGACCCAGTACTTC. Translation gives CASSERTGGGIQETQYF.

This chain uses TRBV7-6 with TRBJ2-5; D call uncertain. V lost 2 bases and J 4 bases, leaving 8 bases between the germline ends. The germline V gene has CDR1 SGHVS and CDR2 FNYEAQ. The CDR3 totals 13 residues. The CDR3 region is CASSLSRRETQYF. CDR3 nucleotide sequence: TGTGCCAGCAGCTTATCACGCAGAGAGACCCAGTACTTC.

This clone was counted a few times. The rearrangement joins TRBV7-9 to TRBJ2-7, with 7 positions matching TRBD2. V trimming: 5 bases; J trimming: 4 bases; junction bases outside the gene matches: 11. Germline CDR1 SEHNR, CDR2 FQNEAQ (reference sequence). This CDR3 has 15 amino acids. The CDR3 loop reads CASSPSGGTGYEQYF. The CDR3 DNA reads TGTGCCAGCAGCCCGTCGGGGGGTACGGGGTACGAGCAGTACTTC.